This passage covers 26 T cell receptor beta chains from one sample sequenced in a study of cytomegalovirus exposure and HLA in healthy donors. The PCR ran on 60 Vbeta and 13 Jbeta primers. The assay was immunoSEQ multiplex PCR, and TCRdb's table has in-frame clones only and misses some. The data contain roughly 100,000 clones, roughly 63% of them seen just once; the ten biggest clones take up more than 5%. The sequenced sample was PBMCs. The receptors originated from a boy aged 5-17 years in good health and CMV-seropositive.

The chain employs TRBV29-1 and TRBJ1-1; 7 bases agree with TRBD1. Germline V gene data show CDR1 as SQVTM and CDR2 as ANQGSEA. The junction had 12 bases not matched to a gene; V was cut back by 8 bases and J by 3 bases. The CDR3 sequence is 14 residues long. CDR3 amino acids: CSSILGTAYTEAFF. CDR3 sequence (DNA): TGCAGCTCGATTTTAGGGACAGCTTACACTGAAGCTTTCTTT.

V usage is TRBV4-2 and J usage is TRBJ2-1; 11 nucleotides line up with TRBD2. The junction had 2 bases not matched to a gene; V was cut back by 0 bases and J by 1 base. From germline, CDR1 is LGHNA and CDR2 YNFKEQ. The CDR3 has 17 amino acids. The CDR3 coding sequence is TGTGCCAGCAGCCAAGACTCTAGCGGGGGGTCCTACAATGAGCAGTTCTTC. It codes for CASSQDSSGGSYNEQFF.

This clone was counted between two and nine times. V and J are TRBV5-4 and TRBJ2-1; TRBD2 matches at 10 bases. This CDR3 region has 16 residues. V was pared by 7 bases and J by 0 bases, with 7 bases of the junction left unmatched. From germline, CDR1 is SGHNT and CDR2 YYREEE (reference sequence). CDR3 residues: CASEEAGGSSYNEQFF. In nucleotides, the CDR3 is TGTGCCAGCGAAGAAGCGGGAGGGAGCTCCTACAATGAGCAGTTCTTC.

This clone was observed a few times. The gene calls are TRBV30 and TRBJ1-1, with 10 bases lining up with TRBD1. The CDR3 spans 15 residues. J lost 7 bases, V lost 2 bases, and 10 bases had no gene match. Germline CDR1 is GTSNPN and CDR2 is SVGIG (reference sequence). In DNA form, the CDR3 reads TGTGCCTGGAGTACGTTGGGACAGGGGTATGGTGAAGCTTTCTTT. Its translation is CAWSTLGQGYGEAFF.

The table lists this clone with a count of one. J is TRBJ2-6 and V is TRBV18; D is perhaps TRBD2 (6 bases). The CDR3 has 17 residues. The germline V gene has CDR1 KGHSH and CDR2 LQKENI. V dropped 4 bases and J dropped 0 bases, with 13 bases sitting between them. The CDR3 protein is CASSRRTTNSGANVLTF. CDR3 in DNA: TGTGCCAGCTCACGACGGACTACAAACTCTGGGGCCAACGTCCTGACTTTC.

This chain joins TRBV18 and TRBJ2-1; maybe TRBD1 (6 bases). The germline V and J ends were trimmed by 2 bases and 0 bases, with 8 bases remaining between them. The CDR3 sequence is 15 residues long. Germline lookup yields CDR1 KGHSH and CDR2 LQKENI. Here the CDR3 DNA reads TGTGCCAGCTCACCAGGACAGAGCTCCTACAATGAGCAGTTCTTC. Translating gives CASSPGQSSYNEQFF. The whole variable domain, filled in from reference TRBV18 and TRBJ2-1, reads NAGVMQNPRHLVRRRGQEARLRCSPMKGHSHVYWYRQLPEEGLKFMVYLQKENIIDESGMPKERFSAEFPKEGPSILRIQQVVRGDSAAYFCASSPGQSSYNEQFFGPGTRLTVL.

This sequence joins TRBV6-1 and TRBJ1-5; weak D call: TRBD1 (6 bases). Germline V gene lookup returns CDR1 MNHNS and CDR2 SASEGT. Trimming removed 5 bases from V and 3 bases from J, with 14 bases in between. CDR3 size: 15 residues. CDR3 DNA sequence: TGTGCCAGCAGTCCGGCCCGACAGGTCAATCAGCCCCAGCATTTT. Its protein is CASSPARQVNQPQHF.

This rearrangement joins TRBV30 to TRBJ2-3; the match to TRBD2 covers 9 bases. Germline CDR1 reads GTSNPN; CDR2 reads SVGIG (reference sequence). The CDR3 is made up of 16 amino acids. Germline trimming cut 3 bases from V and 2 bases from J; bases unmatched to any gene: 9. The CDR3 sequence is CAWSEPRTSVTDTQYF. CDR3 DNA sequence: TGTGCCTGGAGCGAACCCCGGACTAGCGTCACAGATACGCAGTATTTT.

CDR3 bases: TGTGCCAGCAGCTCGACTAGCGGGGACTCTAGCACAGATACGCAGTATTTT. Translating gives CASSSTSGDSSTDTQYF. This chain joins TRBV7-2 and TRBJ2-3, with 11 bases identical to TRBD2. Germline V gives CDR1 SGHTA, CDR2 FQGNSA. CDR3 length equals 17 residues. V gave up 4 bases and J gave up 0 bases; unmatched junction bases: 6. Drawing the rest from reference TRBV7-2 and TRBJ2-3, the complete variable domain is GAGVSQSPSNKVTEKGKDVELRCDPISGHTALYWYRQSLGQGLEFLIYFQGNSAPDKSGLPSDRFSAERTGGSVSTLTIQRTQQEDSAVYLCASSSTSGDSSTDTQYFGPGTRLTVL.

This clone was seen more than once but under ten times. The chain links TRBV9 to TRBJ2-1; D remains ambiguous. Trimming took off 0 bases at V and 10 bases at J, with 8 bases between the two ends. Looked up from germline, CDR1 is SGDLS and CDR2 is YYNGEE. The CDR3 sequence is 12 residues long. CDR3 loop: CASSVEEWEQFF. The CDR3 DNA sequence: TGTGCCAGCAGCGTAGAGGAGTGGGAGCAGTTCTTC.

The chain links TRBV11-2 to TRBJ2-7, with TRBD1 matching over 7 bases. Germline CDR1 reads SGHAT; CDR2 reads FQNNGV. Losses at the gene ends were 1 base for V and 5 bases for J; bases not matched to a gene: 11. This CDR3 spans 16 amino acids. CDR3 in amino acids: CASSLGPGQSRDEQYF. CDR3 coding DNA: TGTGCCAGCAGCTTAGGTCCGGGACAGAGCAGGGACGAGCAGTACTTC.

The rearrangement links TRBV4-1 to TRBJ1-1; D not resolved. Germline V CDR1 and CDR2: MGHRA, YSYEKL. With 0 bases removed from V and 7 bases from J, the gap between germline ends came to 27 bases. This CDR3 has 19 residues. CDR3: CASSQDSIGILPGISEAFF. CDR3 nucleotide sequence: TGCGCCAGCAGCCAAGACTCGATTGGAATCCTACCGGGAATTAGTGAAGCTTTCTTT.

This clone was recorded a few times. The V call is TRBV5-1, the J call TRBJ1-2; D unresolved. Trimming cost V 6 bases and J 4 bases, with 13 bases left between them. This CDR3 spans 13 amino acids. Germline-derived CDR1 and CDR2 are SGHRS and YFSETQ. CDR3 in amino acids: CASNPGGGYGYTF. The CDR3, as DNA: TGCGCCAGCAACCCGGGAGGAGGCTATGGCTACACCTTC. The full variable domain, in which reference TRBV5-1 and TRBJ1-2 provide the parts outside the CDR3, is KAGVTQTPRYLIKTRGQQVTLSCSPISGHRSVSWYQQTPGQGLQFLFEYFSETQRNKGNFPGRFSGRQFSNSRSEMNVSTLELGDSALYLCASNPGGGYGYTFGSGTRLTVV.

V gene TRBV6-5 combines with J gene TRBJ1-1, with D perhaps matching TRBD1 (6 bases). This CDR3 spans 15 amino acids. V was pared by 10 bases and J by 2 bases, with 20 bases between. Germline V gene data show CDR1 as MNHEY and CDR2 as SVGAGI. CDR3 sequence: CATNRPLTGNTEAFF. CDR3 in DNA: TGTGCCACGAACCGTCCTCTGACAGGTAACACTGAAGCTTTCTTT.

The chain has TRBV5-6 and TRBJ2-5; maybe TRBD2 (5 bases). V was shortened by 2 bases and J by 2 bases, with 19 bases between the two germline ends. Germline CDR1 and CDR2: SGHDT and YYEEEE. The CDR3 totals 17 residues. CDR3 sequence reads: CASSFVDLGEHQETQYF. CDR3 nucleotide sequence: TGTGCCAGCAGCTTTGTGGACTTGGGAGAGCATCAAGAGACCCAGTACTTC.

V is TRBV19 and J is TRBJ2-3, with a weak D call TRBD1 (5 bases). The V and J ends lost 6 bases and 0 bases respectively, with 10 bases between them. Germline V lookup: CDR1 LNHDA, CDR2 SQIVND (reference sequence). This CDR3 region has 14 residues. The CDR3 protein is CASRLTDSTDTQYF. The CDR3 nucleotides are TGTGCCAGTAGGTTGACAGACAGCACAGATACGCAGTATTTT.

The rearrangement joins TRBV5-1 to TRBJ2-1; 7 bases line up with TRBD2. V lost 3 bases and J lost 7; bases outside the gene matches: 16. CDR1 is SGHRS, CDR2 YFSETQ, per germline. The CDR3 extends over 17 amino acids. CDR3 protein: CASSYGTGLMGGNEQFF. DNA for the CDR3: TGCGCCAGCAGCTACGGAACGGGACTAATGGGGGGGAATGAGCAGTTCTTC.

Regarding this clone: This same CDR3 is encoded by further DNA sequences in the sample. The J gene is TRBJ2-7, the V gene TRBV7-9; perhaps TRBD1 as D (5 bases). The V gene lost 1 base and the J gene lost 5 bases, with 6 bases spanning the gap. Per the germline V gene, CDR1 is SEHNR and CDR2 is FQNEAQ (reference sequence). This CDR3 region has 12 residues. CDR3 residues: CASSLVGDEQYF. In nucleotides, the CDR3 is TGTGCCAGCAGCTTAGTAGGGGACGAGCAGTACTTC. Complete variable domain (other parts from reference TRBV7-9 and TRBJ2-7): DTGVSQNPRHKITKRGQNVTFRCDPISEHNRLYWYRQTLGQGPEFLTYFQNEAQLEKSRLLSDRFSAERPKGSFSTLEIQRTEQGDSAMYLCASSLVGDEQYFGPGTRLTVT.

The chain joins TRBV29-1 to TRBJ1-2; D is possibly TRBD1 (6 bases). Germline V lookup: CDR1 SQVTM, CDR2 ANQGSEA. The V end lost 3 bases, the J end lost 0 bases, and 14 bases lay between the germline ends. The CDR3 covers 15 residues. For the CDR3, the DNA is TGCAGCGTTGAGGGGGCAGTGGACTCTAACTATGGCTACACCTTC. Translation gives CSVEGAVDSNYGYTF.

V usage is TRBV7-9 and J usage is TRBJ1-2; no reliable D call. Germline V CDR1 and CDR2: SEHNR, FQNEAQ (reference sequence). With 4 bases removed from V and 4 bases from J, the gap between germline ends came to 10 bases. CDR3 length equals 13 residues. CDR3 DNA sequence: TGTGCCAGCAGCTCACCTAACGGCTATGGCTACACCTTC. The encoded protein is CASSSPNGYGYTF.

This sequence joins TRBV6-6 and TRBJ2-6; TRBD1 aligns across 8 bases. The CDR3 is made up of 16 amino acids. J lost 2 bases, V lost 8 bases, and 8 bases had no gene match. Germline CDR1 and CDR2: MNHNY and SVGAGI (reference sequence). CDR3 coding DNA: TGTGCCAGCGGGACAGGCGCTTTTACTGGGGCCAACGTCCTGACTTTC. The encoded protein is CASGTGAFTGANVLTF.

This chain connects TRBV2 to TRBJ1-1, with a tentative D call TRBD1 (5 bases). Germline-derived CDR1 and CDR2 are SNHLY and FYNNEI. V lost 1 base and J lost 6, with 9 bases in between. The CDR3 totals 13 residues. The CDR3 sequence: CASSEVRGSEAFF. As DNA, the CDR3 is TGTGCCAGCAGTGAAGTACGGGGGTCTGAAGCTTTCTTT.

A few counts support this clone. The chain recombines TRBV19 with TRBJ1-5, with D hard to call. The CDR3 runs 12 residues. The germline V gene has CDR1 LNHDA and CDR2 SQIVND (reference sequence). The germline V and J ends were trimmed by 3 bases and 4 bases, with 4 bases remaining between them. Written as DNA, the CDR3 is TGTGCCAGTAGTATCTCTAATCAGCCCCAGCATTTT. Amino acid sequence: CASSISNQPQHF.

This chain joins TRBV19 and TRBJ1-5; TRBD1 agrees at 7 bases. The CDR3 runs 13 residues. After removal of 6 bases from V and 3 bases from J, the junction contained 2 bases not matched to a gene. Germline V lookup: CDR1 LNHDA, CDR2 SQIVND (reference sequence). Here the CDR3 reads CASSTGVNQPQHF. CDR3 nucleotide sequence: TGTGCCAGTAGCACAGGGGTCAATCAGCCCCAGCATTTT.

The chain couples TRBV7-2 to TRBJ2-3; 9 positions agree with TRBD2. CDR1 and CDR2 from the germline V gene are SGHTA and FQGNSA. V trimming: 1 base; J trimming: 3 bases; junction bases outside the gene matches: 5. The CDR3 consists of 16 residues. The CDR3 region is CASSLGGSGRTDTQYF. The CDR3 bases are TGTGCCAGCAGCTTAGGGGGTAGCGGGAGAACAGATACGCAGTATTTT.

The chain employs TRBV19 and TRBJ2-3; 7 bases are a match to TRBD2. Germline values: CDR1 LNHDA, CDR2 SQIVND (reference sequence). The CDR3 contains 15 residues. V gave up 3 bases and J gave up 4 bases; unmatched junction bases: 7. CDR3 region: CASSMSSLAADTQYF. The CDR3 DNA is TGTGCCAGTAGTATGTCTTCCCTAGCGGCAGATACGCAGTATTTT.